Listed below are T cell receptor beta chains from one sample, sequenced in a study of T-cell reconstitution after alpha-beta-depleted transplantation in children. TCRdb re-called the PCR reads with MiXCR, one entry per CDR3 protein. This table holds fewer than 550,000 distinct CDR3 sequences, over 10% found once. The sequencing here drew on PBMCs, mostly from graft donor cells, taken 180 days after TCRalphabeta/CD19-depleted stem cell transplant. Every receptor here comes from a female patient between 2 and 10 years old who had a stem cell transplant for aplastic anemia, so the T cells may come from the graft donor. Each CDR3 is given with its conserved first and last residue. Each record gives: D gene, J gene, V gene, clone size, CDR3 DNA, CDR3 protein. D genes are given only for firm matches. Some rows have no size entry. The others give once, few or many, or a class for an expanded clone.

>-|TRBJ2-1|TRBV7-9|few
TGTGCCAGCAGCCGTAGGGGCGGACTATACAATGAGCAGTTCTTC
CASSRRGGLYNEQFF
>TRBD1|TRBJ2-5|TRBV11-1|few
TGTGCCAGCAGCACGGGACAGGGCCAAGGATACCCAAAGGAGACCCAGTACTTC
CASSTGQGQGYPKETQYF
>TRBD2|TRBJ2-5|TRBV7-2|-
TGTGCCAGCAGCTTTAAGCCTAGCGGGAGAGGAGAGACCCAGTACTTC
CASSFKPSGRGETQYF
>-|TRBJ1-2|TRBV12-3/TRBV12-4|few
TGTGCCAGCAGTTTAGCGCCGCGGCAGTTTGGCTACACCTTC
CASSLAPRQFGYTF
>-|TRBJ2-6|TRBV5-1|-
TGCGCCAGCAGCTTGACAGGACCTACCGGGGCCAACGTCCTGACTTTC
CASSLTGPTGANVLTF
>TRBD2|TRBJ2-7|TRBV7-2|-
TGTGCCAGCAGCCGCCTAGCGGGGCGAGCTGCCGAGCAGTGCTTC
CASSRLAGRAAEQCF
>-|TRBJ2-4|TRBV6-6|few
TGTGCCAGCAGTTCGGCGGGGAAAAACATTCAGTACTTC
CASSSAGKNIQYF
>-|TRBJ1-2|TRBV29-1|few
TGCAGCGTTGAAGATCCGGGACCCCACGGCTACACCTTC
CSVEDPGPHGYTF
>TRBD1|TRBJ1-4|TRBV14|few
TGTGCCAGCAGCCTTACAGGGGGGTCATTCCCAAATGAAAAACTGTTTTTT
CASSLTGGSFPNEKLFF
>TRBD1|TRBJ2-7|TRBV28|-
TGTGCCAGCAGCCGGCCGGGACAGGGTCGTTACGAGCAGTACTTC
CASSRPGQGRYEQYF
>-|TRBJ2-3|TRBV7-2|-
TGTGCCAGCAGCTTAAGACAGCGTCCAGATACGCAGTATTTT
CASSLRQRPDTQYF
>-|TRBJ1-4|TRBV11-2|few
TGTGCCAGCAGCTTAATACTGCTCAAAAATGAAAAACTGTTTTTT
CASSLILLKNEKLFF
>TRBD2|TRBJ2-2|TRBV4-3|-
TGCGCCAGCAGCCAAGACAGGACTAGCGGGAGATACACCGGGGAGCTGTTTTTT
CASSQDRTSGRYTGELFF
>-|TRBJ2-1|TRBV20-1|-
TGCAGTGCCTCCCTGGGGGGAGTCAATGAGCAGTTCTTC
CSASLGGVNEQFF
>TRBD1|TRBJ2-3|TRBV5-1|few
TGCGCCAGCAGCGCTGACAGGGCCCCCACAGATACGCAGTATTTT
CASSADRAPTDTQYF
>-|TRBJ2-5|TRBV20-1|-
TGCAGTGCTAGAGATCTCTGGCGGCAAGAGACCCAGTACTTC
CSARDLWRQETQYF
>TRBD1|TRBJ1-6|TRBV6-5|few
TGTGCCAGCAGTTACGTGCGACAGGGTGTTTCACCCCTCCACTTT
CASSYVRQGVSPLHF
>-|TRBJ2-7|TRBV28|many
TGTGCCAGCAGTTTAGAACGGTACGAGCAGTACTTC
CASSLERYEQYF